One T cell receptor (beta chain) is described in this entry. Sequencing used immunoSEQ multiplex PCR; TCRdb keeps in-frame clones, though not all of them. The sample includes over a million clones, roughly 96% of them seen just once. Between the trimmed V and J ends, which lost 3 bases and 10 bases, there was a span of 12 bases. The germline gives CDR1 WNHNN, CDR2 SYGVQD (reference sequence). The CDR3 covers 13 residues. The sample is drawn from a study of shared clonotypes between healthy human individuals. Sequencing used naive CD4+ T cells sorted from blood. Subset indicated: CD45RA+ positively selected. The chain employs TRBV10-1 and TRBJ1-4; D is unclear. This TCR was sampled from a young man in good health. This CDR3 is CASSDLAEGKLFF. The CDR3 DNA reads TGCGCCAGCAGTGACCTTGCAGAGGGAAAACTGTTTTTT.